This T cell receptor beta chain is from a study of blood T cell repertoires in COVID-19. Across the study: The cDNA or gDNA used as material had been derived from T cells, B-cell-depleted T cells, or PBMCs.

The CDR3 runs 14 residues. V was cut by 6 bases and J by 1 base, with 10 bases left in between. CDR1 and CDR2 from the germline V gene are MNHEY and SVGAGI. This clone was counted once. Authors' processing steps: Nucleated cell counts were estimated from reference gene primer amplification. Assay: immunoSEQ multiplex PCR; the TCRdb copy retains only in-frame clones and omits some. V and J calls and clone size follow that table, whereas D and trimming were derived from the DNA. The sample records about 40,000 clones, approximately 80% being singletons. The TCR was taken from a woman aged 60-75 years with acute or convalescent COVID-19. J is TRBJ1-3 and V is TRBV6-5, with a possible D match to TRBD1 (6 bases). Sequenced input: peripheral blood. The DNA for the CDR3 is TGTGCCAGCAGAACAGGGTCGTCTGGAAACACCATATATTTT. This encodes CASRTGSSGNTIYF.